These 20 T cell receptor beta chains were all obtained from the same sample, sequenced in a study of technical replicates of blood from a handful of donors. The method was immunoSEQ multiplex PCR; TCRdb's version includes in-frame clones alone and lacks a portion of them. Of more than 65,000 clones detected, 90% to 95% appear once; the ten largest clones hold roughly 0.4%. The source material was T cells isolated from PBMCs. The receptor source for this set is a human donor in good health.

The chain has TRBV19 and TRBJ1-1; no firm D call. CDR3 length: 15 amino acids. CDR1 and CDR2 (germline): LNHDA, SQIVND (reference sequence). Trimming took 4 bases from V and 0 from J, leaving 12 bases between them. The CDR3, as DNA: TGTGCCAGTAGTAACCCCGCGGGGTTGAACACTGAAGCTTTCTTT. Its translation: CASSNPAGLNTEAFF. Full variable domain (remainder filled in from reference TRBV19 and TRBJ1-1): DGGITQSPKYLFRKEGQNVTLSCEQNLNHDAMYWYRQDPGQGLRLIYYSQIVNDFQKGDIAEGYSVSREKKESFPLTVTSAQKNPTAFYLCASSNPAGLNTEAFFGQGTRLTVV.

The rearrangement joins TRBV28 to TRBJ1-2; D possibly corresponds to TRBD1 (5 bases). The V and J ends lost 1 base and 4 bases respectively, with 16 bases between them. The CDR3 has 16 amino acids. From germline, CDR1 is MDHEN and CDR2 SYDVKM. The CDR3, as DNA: TGTGCCAGCAGTTTATCCGTCGGGGGGTTGAGCTATGGCTACACCTTC. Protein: CASSLSVGGLSYGYTF.

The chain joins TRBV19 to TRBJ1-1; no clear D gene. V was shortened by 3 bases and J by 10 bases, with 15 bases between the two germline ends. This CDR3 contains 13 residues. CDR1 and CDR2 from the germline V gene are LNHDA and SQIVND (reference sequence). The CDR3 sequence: CASSIGSMFGAFF. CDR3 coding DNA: TGTGCCAGTAGTATTGGGAGTATGTTTGGAGCTTTCTTT.

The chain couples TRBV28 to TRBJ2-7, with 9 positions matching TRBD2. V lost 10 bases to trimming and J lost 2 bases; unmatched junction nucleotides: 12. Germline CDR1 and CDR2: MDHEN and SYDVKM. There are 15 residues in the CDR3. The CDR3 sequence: CATSGAGLRPYEQYF. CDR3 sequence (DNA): TGTGCCACTAGCGGGGCAGGGTTAAGACCCTACGAGCAGTACTTC.

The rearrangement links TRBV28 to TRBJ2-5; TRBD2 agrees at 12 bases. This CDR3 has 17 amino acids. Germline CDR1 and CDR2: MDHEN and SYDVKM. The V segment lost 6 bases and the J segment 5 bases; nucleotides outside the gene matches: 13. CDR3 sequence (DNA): TGTGCCAGCAGCCCCACGACTAGCGGGAGAGTTGGGGAGACCCAGTACTTC. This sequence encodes CASSPTTSGRVGETQYF. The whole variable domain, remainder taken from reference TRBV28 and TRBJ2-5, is DVKVTQSSRYLVKRTGEKVFLECVQDMDHENMFWYRQDPGLGLRLIYFSYDVKMKEKGDIPEGYSVSREKKERFSLILESASTNQTSMYLCASSPTTSGRVGETQYFGPGTRLLVL.

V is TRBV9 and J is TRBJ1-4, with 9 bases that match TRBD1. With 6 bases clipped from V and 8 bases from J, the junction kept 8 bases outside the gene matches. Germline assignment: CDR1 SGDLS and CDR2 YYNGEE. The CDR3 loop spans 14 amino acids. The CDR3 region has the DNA TGTGCCAGCAACGGCGGACAGGGGCGAGAAAAACTGTTTTTT. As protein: CASNGGQGREKLFF.

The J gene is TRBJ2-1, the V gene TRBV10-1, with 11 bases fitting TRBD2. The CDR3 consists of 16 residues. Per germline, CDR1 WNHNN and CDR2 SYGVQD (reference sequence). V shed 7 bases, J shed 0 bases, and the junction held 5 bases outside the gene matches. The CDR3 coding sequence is TGCGCCAGCACTAGCGGGAGGTCAAGCTCCTACAATGAGCAGTTCTTC. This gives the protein CASTSGRSSSYNEQFF.

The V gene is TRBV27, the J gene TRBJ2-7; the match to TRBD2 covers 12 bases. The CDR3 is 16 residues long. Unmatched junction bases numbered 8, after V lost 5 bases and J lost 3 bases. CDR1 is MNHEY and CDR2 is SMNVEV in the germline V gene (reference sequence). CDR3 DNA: TGTGCCAGCAGTCCACTAGCGGGAGGAATCCTCTACGAGCAGTACTTC. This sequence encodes CASSPLAGGILYEQYF.

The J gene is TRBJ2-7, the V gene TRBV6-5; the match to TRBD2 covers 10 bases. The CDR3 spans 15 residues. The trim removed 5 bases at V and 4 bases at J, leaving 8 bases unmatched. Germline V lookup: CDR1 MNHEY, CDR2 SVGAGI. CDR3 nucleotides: TGTGCCAGCAGTCCAATTCTAGCGGGAGATTACGAGCAGTACTTC. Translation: CASSPILAGDYEQYF.

CDR3 sequence: CASSPSGTGILNEQFF. CDR3 in DNA: TGTGCCAGCTCACCTTCAGGGACAGGGATTTTAAATGAGCAGTTCTTC. The rearrangement uses TRBV18 and TRBJ2-1; TRBD1 agrees at 9 bases. This CDR3 spans 16 amino acids. V shed 3 bases, J shed 7 bases, and the junction held 10 bases outside the gene matches. In germline, CDR1 is KGHSH, CDR2 LQKENI.

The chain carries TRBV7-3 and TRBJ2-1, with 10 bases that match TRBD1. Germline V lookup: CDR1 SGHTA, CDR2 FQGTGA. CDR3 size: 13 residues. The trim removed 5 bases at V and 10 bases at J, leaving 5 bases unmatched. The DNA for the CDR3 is TGTGCCAGCAGCCGGGGACAGGGGAGCGAGCAGTTCTTC. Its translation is CASSRGQGSEQFF. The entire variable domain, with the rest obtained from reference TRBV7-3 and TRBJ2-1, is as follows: GAGVSQTPSNKVTEKGKYVELRCDPISGHTALYWYRQSLGQGPEFLIYFQGTGAADDSGLPNDRFFAVRPEGSVSTLKIQRTERGDSAVYLCASSRGQGSEQFFGPGTRLTVL.

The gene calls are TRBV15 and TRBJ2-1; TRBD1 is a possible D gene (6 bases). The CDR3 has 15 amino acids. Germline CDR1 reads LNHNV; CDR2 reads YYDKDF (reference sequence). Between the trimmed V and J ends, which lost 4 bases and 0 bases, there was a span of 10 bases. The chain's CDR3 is CATSIQGFSYNEQFF. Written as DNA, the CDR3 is TGTGCCACCAGCATACAGGGTTTCTCCTACAATGAGCAGTTCTTC. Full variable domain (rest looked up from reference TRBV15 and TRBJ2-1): DAMVIQNPRYQVTQFGKPVTLSCSQTLNHNVMYWYQQKSSQAPKLLFHYYDKDFNNEADTPDNFQSRRPNTSFCFLDIRSPGLGDTAMYLCATSIQGFSYNEQFFGPGTRLTVL.

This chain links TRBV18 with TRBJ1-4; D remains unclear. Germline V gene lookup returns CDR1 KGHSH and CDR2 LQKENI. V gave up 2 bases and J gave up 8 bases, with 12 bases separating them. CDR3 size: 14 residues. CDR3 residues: CASSPTGSSEKLFF. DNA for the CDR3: TGTGCCAGCTCACCAACGGGGTCGAGCGAAAAACTGTTTTTT.

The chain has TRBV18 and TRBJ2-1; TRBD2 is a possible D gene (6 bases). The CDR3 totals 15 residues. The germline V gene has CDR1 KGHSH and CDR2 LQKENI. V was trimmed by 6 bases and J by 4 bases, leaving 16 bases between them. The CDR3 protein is CASSHNSGLYNEQFF. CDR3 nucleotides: TGTGCCAGCTCCCACAATTCTGGACTATACAATGAGCAGTTCTTC. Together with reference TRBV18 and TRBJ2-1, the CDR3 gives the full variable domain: NAGVMQNPRHLVRRRGQEARLRCSPMKGHSHVYWYRQLPEEGLKFMVYLQKENIIDESGMPKERFSAEFPKEGPSILRIQQVVRGDSAAYFCASSHNSGLYNEQFFGPGTRLTVL.

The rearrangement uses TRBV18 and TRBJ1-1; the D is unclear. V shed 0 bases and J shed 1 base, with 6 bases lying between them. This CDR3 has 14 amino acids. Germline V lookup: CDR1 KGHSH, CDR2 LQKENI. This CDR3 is CASSPPRENTEAFF. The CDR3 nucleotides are TGTGCCAGCTCACCACCTCGGGAGAACACTGAAGCTTTCTTT.

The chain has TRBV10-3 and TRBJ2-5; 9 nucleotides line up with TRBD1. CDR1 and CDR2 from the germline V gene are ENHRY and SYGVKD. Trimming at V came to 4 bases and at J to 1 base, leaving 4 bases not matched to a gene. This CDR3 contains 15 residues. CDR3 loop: CAISGTGGPQETQYF. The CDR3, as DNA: TGTGCCATCAGTGGAACAGGGGGCCCCCAAGAGACCCAGTACTTC.

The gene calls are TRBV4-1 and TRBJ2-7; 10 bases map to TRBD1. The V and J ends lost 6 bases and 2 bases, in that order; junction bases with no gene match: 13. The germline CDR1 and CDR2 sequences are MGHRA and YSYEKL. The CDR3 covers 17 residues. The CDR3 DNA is TGCGCCAGCAGGGGGACCGGGACAGGGGCTTCCCCCTACGAGCAGTACTTC. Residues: CASRGTGTGASPYEQYF.

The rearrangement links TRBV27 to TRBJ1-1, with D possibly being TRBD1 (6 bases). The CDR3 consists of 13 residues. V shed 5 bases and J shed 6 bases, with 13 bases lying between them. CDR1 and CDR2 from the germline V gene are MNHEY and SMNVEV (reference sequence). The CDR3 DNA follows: TGTGCCAGCAGTCCAATACAGGGATCTGAAGCTTTCTTT. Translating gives CASSPIQGSEAFF.

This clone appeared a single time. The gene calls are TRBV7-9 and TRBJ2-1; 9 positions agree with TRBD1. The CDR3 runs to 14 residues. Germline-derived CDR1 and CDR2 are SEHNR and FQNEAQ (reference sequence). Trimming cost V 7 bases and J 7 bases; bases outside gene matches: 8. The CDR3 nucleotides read TGTGCCAGCACCCTAGCCGGGACAGGGAATGAGCAGTTCTTC. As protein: CASTLAGTGNEQFF.

The CDR3 loop reads CSVEESGMVYGYTF. The CDR3 bases are TGCAGCGTTGAAGAGTCAGGGATGGTCTATGGCTACACCTTC. V is TRBV29-1 and J is TRBJ1-2, with D possibly TRBD1 on 5 matching bases. CDR1 is SQVTM, CDR2 ANQGSEA, per germline. V gave up 0 bases and J gave up 4 bases, with 12 bases separating them. This CDR3 region has 14 residues. The entire variable domain, with the rest obtained from reference TRBV29-1 and TRBJ1-2, is as follows: SAVISQKPSRDICQRGTSLTIQCQVDSQVTMMFWYRQQPGQSLTLIATANQGSEATYESGFVIDKFPISRPNLTFSTLTVSNMSPEDSSIYLCSVEESGMVYGYTFGSGTRLTVV.